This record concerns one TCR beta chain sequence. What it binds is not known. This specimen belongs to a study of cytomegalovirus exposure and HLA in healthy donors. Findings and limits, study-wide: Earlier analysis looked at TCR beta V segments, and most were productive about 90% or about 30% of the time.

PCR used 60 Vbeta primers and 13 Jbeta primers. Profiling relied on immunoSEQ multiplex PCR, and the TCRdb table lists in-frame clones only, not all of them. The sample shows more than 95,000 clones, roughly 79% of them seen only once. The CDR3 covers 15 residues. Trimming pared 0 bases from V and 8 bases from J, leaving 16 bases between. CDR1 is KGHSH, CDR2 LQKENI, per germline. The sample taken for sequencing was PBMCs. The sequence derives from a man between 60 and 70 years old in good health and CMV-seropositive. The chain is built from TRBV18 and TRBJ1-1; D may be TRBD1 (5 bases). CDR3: CASSPPLGGVEEAFF. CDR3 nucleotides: TGTGCCAGCTCACCACCCCTGGGGGGGGTAGAAGAAGCTTTCTTT.